One T cell receptor (beta chain) is described in this entry. Its recognized antigen is unknown. Base quality data are lacking; no much larger clone is found one base away. This sample is part of a study of CD8 T cells in Susac syndrome (dated by TCRdb to about 2019). Concerning the study at large: Whether CD8+ T cell activation and differentiation in Susac syndrome was antigen driven was tested using repertoire sequencing. On the study overall, not on this receptor specifically: The number of individuals in the TCR sequencing and HLA analysis was acknowledged as relatively small.

RNA was extracted with the RNeasy kit and 0.5 to 1 ug was reverse transcribed using random hexamers. The immunoSEQ multiplex PCR assay, covering 54 Vbeta and 13 Jbeta segments, was used to amplify TCR beta CDR3 regions. Bias from PCR amplification was corrected by using a synthetic template baseline for primer optimization and for computational correction. As for how the authors treated the data: Reads were annotated to V, D and J genes per IMGT and analyzed with immunoSEQ Analyzer, keeping only productive sequences. Clonality was calculated as one minus the Shannon entropy normalized by log2 of the number of productive unique sequences. Public and private clones were assessed among the 100 most prevalent clones of each patient and control. Susac-specific clones were defined as absent from healthy and MS cohorts, over a thousand published viral clones and other ImmuneACCESS disease sequences. TCRdb reran the public reads through fastp at Q25 and MiXCR, keeping productive beta chains. Every entry covers one CDR3 protein and lists the most common genes and DNA from its rows. The V and J calls here are based on TCRdb, not the publication. The sample table records about 170,000 distinct CDR3 sequences; approximately 94% of these occur just once. 0.09% to 0.095% of the sample rests with the top ten.

Peripheral blood CD8+ and CD4+ T cells from healthy donors, Susac syndrome patients and multiple sclerosis patients were profiled by high-throughput TCR beta sequencing. Treatment-naive patients with stable or active relapsing-remitting disease fulfilling revised McDonald criteria were used as multiple sclerosis controls. CD8+ TEMRA cells were enriched by FACS, while bulk CD8+ and CD4+ T cells were purified by magnetic negative isolation. Blood was drawn into EDTA tubes, processed within 24 hours, and PBMCs were isolated by density gradient centrifugation. PBMCs destined for TCR sequencing were cryopreserved in liquid nitrogen and later thawed in a 37 °C water bath. The sorted or isolated CD4+, CD8+ and CD8+ TEMRA cells reached a purity of at least 90%. Trimming takes 3 bases off V and 8 bases off J; junction bases not matched to a gene: 9. Sequences SGDLS (CDR1) and YYNGEE (CDR2) are obtained from the germline V gene. The CDR3 covers 14 residues, taking in both the cysteine and the phenylalanine. The CDR3 DNA has 42 bases and is translated from base 1.

The chain links TRBV9 with TRBJ1-2; 8 of the junction bases match TRBD1. Sequencing was performed on CD4+ T cells from PBMCs. The clonotype was recovered from a human donor with multiple sclerosis. The nucleotide sequence is TGTGCCAGCAGCGGTCCAGAATCAGGGGGCGGCTACACCTTC. The encoded protein is CASSGPESGGGYTF.